The entry below describes one T cell receptor (beta chain). The CDR3 is made up of 14 amino acids. Trimming at V came to 10 bases and at J to 1 base, leaving 7 bases not matched to a gene. Germline CDR1 is MNHEY and CDR2 is SVGAGI. The sample comes from a study of control samples from healthy donors and cancer patients. Sequencing was performed with immunoSEQ multiplex PCR; in TCRdb, only in-frame clones are kept and a portion is missing. The sample lists about 80,000 clones, around nine tenths occurring once. The TCR was taken from a man aged 45-60 years in good health. Sequenced input: blood. The chain is built from TRBV6-5 and TRBJ2-7; 10 nucleotides agree with TRBD2. For the CDR3, the DNA is TGTGCCACCACCGGGACTAGCGCGTCCTACGAGCAGTACTTC. Translation gives CATTGTSASYEQYF.